This T cell receptor (beta chain) was identified during a study of shared clonotypes between healthy human individuals. Across the study: CD8 memory received one plate per donor, CD8 naive two, CD4 memory three and CD4 naive three. Findings and limits, study-wide: It was only blood that was sampled, and tissue repertoires likely differ.

Germline V CDR1 and CDR2: ENHRY, SYGVKD. V gave up 2 bases and J gave up 2 bases, with 3 bases separating them. The CDR3 extends over 13 amino acids. Comment on this clone: The antigen remains unidentified. This same CDR3 is encoded by further DNA sequences in the sample.

Generated by immunoSEQ multiplex PCR, the TCRdb table keeps only in-frame clones and is missing some. The table has approximately 740,000 clones, 85% to 95% seen once. Selected positively for CCR7 and CD45RO-negative, naive CD8 cells excluded terminally differentiated effector memory CD45RA+ cells. Adult Caucasians living in Nashville, Tennessee made up all of the donors. The source is a man aged 25-45 years in good health. Sequences were obtained from naive CD8+ T cells sorted from blood. The chain couples TRBV10-3 to TRBJ2-2; D not resolved. CDR3 residues: CAISEGNTGELFF. DNA for the CDR3: TGTGCCATCAGTGAGGGCAACACCGGGGAGCTGTTTTTT.